The clone carrying this T cell receptor beta chain was seen many times. Time point defined: newly diagnosed GD, antithyroid drugs for less than 3 months. PBMCs were the source of the RNA used for TCR sequencing. Arm-PCR of CDR3 regions and iRepertoire HTBI primers were the basis on which TCR beta libraries were built. Using its own MiXCR run on the multiplex PCR reads, TCRdb lists one record per CDR3 protein. This sample has a few hundred thousand distinct CDR3 sequences, with 16% found just once. Germline CDR1 SEHNR, CDR2 FQNEAQ (reference sequence). The CDR3 totals 15 residues. The V segment lost 5 bases and the J segment 7 bases; nucleotides outside the gene matches: 10. This record comes from a study of regulatory T cells in long-lasting Graves disease. Study details: Antithyroid drug exposure in newly diagnosed Graves' patients had lasted under 3 months.

The same specimen was also included in a second study, on T cells in Graves' hyperthyroidism and ophthalmopathy.

This rearrangement joins TRBV7-9 to TRBJ2-1; 8 bases line up with TRBD1. The TCR originated in a man aged 35 to 55 with Graves disease. This sample comprised peripheral blood mononuclear cells (PBMCs), obtained at new diagnosis, from a patient treated with antithyroid drugs. The CDR3 DNA sequence: TGTGCCAGCAGCCCGGGACAGGTTTACGGGAATGAGCAGTTCTTC. Protein product: CASSPGQVYGNEQFF.